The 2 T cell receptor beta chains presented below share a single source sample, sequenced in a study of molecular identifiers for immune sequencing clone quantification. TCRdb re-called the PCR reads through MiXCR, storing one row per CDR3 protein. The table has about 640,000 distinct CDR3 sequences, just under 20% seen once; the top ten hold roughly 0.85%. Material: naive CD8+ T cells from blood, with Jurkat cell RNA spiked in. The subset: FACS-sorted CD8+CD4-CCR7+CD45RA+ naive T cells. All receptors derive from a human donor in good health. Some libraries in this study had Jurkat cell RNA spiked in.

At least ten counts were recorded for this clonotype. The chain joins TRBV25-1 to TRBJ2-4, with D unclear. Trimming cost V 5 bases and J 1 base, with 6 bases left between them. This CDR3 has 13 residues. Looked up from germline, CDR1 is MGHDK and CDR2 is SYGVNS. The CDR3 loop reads CASSTRAKNIQYF. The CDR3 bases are TGTGCCAGCAGTACCCGGGCCAAAAACATTCAGTACTTC.

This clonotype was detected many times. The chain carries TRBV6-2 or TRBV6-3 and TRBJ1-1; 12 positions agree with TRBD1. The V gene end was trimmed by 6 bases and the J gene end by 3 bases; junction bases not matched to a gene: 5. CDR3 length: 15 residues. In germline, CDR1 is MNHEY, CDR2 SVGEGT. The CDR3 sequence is CASSRDRGPYTEAFF. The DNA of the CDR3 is TGTGCCAGCAGCCGGGACAGGGGGCCTTACACTGAAGCTTTCTTT.